The 18 T cell receptor beta chains below come from one sample, sequenced in a study of OX40 agonist ivuxolimab in advanced cancers. Method: immunoSEQ multiplex PCR; TCRdb's copy keeps in-frame clones and lacks some. The sample contains around 130,000 clones, approximately 92% of which appear only once. Sequences were derived from CD4+ or CD8+ T cells sorted from blood, sampled in a trial of the OX40 agonist ivuxolimab. All receptors derive from an adult with an advanced solid tumor such as melanoma, head and neck, liver or kidney cancer.

This sequence joins TRBV7-2 and TRBJ2-4; possible D gene TRBD1, 6 bases. Looked up from germline, CDR1 is SGHTA and CDR2 is FQGNSA. V lost 5 bases and J lost 16, with 18 bases in between. The CDR3 runs to 12 residues. Here the CDR3 DNA reads TGTGCCAGCAGCGGGGCAGGGGACAAACAATACTTC. Translated, it gives CASSGAGDKQYF.

The chain links TRBV5-5 to TRBJ2-5, with 7 bases matching TRBD1. Germline V CDR1 and CDR2: SGHKS, YYEKEE (reference sequence). CDR3 length equals 17 residues. The V and J ends lost 4 bases and 1 base, in that order; junction bases with no gene match: 13. The chain's CDR3 is CASSVINRDSFQETQYF. In DNA, the CDR3 is TGTGCCAGCAGCGTGATTAACCGGGACAGCTTCCAAGAGACCCAGTACTTC.

This chain connects TRBV6-5 to TRBJ1-2, with a tentative D call TRBD1 (6 bases). CDR1 and CDR2 from the germline V gene are MNHEY and SVGAGI. The V end lost 0 bases, the J end lost 5 bases, and 13 bases lay between the germline ends. This CDR3 has 15 residues. In nucleotides, the CDR3 is TGTGCCAGCAGTTACTCGAAGCAGGGGACGTATGGCTACACCTTC. This encodes CASSYSKQGTYGYTF.

The chain carries TRBV21-1 and TRBJ1-5. TRBV21-1 is an annotated pseudogene. The CDR3 runs to 12 residues. For the CDR3, the DNA is TGTGCCAGCATCTCGGGGTTTCAGCCCCAGCATTTT. This gives the protein CASISGFQPQHF.

V gene TRBV19 combines with J gene TRBJ2-3, with D possibly being TRBD2 (5 bases). The length of the CDR3 is 16 residues. V lost 1 base, J lost 0 bases, and 11 bases lay in between. Germline V CDR1 and CDR2: LNHDA, SQIVND (reference sequence). DNA for the CDR3: TGTGCCAGTAGTATAGGATCCGGGGTTAGCACAGATACGCAGTATTTT. The encoded protein is CASSIGSGVSTDTQYF.

CDR3 residues: CASSQGAGAVGETQYF. CDR3 coding DNA: TGCGCCAGCAGCCAAGGGGCAGGGGCGGTGGGAGAGACCCAGTACTTC. This chain links TRBV4-3 with TRBJ2-5, with D maybe TRBD1 (6 bases). CDR1 and CDR2 (germline): LGHNA, YSLEER. The V gene lost 1 base and the J gene lost 4 bases, with 16 bases spanning the gap. The CDR3 is made up of 16 amino acids.

The chain recombines TRBV11-2 with TRBJ2-3; D might be TRBD1 (5 bases). V was cut by 8 bases and J by 3 bases, with 15 bases left in between. The CDR3 loop spans 14 amino acids. Germline CDR1 and CDR2: SGHAT and FQNNGV. The CDR3 nucleotides read TGTGCCAGCCACGTCAGGGATAGGACAGATACGCAGTATTTT. Translating gives CASHVRDRTDTQYF.

The rearrangement uses TRBV5-4 and TRBJ2-5; the D gene is possibly TRBD2 (6 bases). This CDR3 spans 15 amino acids. The germline CDR1 and CDR2 sequences are SGHNT and YYREEE (reference sequence). V was clipped by 0 bases and J by 10 bases, with 19 bases between them. The CDR3 region has the DNA TGTGCCAGCAGCTTGGTTCCCAGGGAGGCCGAGTTCCAGTACTTC. Translated: CASSLVPREAEFQYF.

The chain is built from TRBV7-2 and TRBJ2-1; tentative D call: TRBD2 (5 bases). The CDR3 is 15 amino acids. Looked up from germline, CDR1 is SGHTA and CDR2 is FQGNSA. V shed 4 bases and J shed 6 bases, with 16 bases lying between them. The DNA of the CDR3 is TGTGCCAGCAGCTACGCTGGTGAGGGAGTCAATGAGCAGTTCTTC. This gives the protein CASSYAGEGVNEQFF.

This chain uses TRBV11-3 with TRBJ2-7, with TRBD2 as a possible D gene (5 bases). Germline assignment: CDR1 SGHNT and CDR2 YENEEA. V lost 6 bases and J lost 9, with 15 bases in between. CDR3 size: 12 residues. CDR3 loop: CASRPEYGVQYF. DNA of the CDR3: TGTGCCAGCAGACCCGAGTACGGGGTGCAGTACTTC.

The chain joins TRBV2 to TRBJ2-3; D is unresolved. CDR3 length equals 12 residues. V gave up 6 bases and J gave up 9 bases, with 13 bases separating them. The germline CDR1 and CDR2 sequences are SNHLY and FYNNEI. The DNA of the CDR3 is TGTGCCAGCAGCGACTCGGCTTGGACGCAGTATTTT. Translated, it gives CASSDSAWTQYF.

The chain links TRBV7-3 to TRBJ1-3; the D is unclear. From germline, CDR1 is SGHTA and CDR2 FQGTGA. Between the trimmed V and J ends, which lost 0 bases and 0 bases, there was a span of 9 bases. This CDR3 comprises 16 residues. This CDR3 reads CASSLTRADSGNTIYF. The CDR3 DNA reads TGTGCCAGCAGCTTAACAAGGGCAGACTCTGGAAACACCATATATTTT.

This chain uses TRBV4-1 with TRBJ1-4, with D tentatively TRBD1 (5 bases). V was cut by 1 base and J by 10 bases, with 19 bases left in between. This CDR3 comprises 16 residues. Germline V gene data show CDR1 as MGHRA and CDR2 as YSYEKL. CDR3 nucleotide sequence: TGCGCCAGCAGCCAAGGGAAGGTCGGGGCTTGGGGAAAACTGTTTTTT. Protein: CASSQGKVGAWGKLFF.

The chain employs TRBV19 and TRBJ2-7; a possible D gene is TRBD1 (6 bases). V was trimmed by 2 bases and J by 3 bases, leaving 11 bases between them. The CDR3 runs to 14 residues. Per the germline V gene, CDR1 is LNHDA and CDR2 is SQIVND (reference sequence). The CDR3 protein is CASSISTGNYEQYF. The CDR3 region has the DNA TGTGCCAGTAGTATATCGACAGGAAACTACGAGCAGTACTTC.

This chain joins TRBV19 and TRBJ2-2; D possibly corresponds to TRBD2 (6 bases). CDR3 length equals 16 residues. The germline CDR1 and CDR2 sequences are LNHDA and SQIVND (reference sequence). Trimming stripped 1 base from V and 1 base from J, with 10 bases between. Here the CDR3 reads CASSIAEAGNTGELFF. The CDR3 DNA sequence: TGTGCCAGTAGTATAGCTGAAGCGGGGAACACCGGGGAGCTGTTTTTT.

The V and J genes are TRBV9 and TRBJ2-2; D uncertain. Germline V gene lookup returns CDR1 SGDLS and CDR2 YYNGEE. V lost 3 bases to trimming and J lost 1 base, with 7 bases between them. CDR3 length: 14 residues. In DNA form, the CDR3 reads TGTGCCAGCAGCGCCTTATTGAACACCGGGGAGCTGTTTTTT. Translating gives CASSALLNTGELFF.

The chain couples TRBV19 to TRBJ1-2, with D maybe TRBD1 (6 bases). Looked up from germline, CDR1 is LNHDA and CDR2 is SQIVND (reference sequence). The CDR3 runs 13 residues. The V end was cut by 5 bases, the J end by 3 bases, with 10 bases between. The CDR3 bases are TGTGCCAGTAGTTTACAGGGACACTATGGCTACACCTTC. The encoded protein is CASSLQGHYGYTF.

The chain combines TRBV11-2 with TRBJ2-7, with a tentative D call TRBD1 (6 bases). The germline gives CDR1 SGHAT, CDR2 FQNNGV. V was clipped by 1 base and J by 0 bases, with 16 bases between them. The CDR3 sequence is 17 residues long. For the CDR3, the DNA is TGTGCCAGCAGCTTAGGCGGCAGGGGATCTAGCTCCTACGAGCAGTACTTC. Its protein product is CASSLGGRGSSSYEQYF.